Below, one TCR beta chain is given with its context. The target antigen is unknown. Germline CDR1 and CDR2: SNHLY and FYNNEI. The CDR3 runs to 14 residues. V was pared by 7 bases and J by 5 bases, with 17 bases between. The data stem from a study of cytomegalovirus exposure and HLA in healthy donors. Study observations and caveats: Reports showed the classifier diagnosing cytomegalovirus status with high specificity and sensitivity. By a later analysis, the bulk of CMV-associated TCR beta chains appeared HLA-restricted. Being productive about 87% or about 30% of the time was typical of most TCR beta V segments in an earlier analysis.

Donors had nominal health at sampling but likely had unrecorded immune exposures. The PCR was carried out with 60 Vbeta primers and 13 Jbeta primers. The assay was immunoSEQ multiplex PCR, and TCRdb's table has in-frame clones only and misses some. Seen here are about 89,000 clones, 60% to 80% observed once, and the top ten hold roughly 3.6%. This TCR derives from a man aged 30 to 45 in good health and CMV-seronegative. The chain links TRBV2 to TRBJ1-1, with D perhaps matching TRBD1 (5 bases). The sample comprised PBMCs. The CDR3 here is CASMGQGYGTEAFF. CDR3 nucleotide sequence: TGTGCCAGCATGGGGCAGGGTTATGGGACTGAAGCTTTCTTT.